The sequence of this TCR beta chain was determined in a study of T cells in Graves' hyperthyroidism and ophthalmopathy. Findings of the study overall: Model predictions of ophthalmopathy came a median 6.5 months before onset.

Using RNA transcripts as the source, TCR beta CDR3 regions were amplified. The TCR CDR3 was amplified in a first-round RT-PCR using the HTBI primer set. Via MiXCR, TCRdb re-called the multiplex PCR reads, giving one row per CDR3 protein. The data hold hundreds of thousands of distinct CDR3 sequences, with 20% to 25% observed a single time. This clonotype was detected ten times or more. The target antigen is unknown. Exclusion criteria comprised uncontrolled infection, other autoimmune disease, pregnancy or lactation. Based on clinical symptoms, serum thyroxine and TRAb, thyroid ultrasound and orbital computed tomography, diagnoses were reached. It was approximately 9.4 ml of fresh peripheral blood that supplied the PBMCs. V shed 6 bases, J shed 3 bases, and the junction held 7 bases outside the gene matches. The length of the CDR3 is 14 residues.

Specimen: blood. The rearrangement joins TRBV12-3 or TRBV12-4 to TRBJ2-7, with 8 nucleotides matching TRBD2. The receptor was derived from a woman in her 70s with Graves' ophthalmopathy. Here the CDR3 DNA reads TGTGCCAGCAGGAAGCGGGAGCCACACTACGAGCAGTACTTC. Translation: CASRKREPHYEQYF.